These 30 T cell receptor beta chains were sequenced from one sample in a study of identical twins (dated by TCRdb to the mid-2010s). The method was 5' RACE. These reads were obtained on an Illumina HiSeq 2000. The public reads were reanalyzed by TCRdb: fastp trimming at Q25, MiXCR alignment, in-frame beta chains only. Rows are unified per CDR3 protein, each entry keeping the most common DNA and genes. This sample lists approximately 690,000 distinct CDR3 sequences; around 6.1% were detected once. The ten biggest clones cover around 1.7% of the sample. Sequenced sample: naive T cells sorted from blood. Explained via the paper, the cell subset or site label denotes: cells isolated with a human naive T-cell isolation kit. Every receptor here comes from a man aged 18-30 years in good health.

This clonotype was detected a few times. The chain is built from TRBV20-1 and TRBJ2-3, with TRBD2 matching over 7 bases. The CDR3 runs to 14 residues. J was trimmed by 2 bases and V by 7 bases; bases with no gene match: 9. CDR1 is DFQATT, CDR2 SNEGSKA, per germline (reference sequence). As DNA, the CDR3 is TGCAGTGTCCGCCTAGCGGTTACCACAGATACGCAGTATTTT. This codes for CSVRLAVTTDTQYF.

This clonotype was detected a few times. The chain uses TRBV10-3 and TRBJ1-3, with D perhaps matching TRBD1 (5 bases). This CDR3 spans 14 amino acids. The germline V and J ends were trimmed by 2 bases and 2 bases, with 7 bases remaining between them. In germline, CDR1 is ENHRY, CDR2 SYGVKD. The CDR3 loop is CAISEGGTGNTIYF. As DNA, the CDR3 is TGTGCCATCAGTGAGGGGGGGACTGGAAACACCATATATTTT.

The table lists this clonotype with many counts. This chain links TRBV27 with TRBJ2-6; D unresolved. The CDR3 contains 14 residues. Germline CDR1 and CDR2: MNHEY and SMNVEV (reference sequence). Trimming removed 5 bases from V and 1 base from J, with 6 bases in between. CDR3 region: CASSLISGANVLTF. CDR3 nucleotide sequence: TGTGCCAGCAGTCTGATTTCTGGGGCCAACGTCCTGACTTTC. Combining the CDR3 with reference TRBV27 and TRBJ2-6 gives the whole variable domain EAQVTQNPRYLITVTGKKLTVTCSQNMNHEYMSWYRQDPGLGLRQIYYSMNVEVTDKGDVPEGYKVSRKEKRNFPLILESPSPNQTSLYFCASSLISGANVLTFGAGSRLTVL.

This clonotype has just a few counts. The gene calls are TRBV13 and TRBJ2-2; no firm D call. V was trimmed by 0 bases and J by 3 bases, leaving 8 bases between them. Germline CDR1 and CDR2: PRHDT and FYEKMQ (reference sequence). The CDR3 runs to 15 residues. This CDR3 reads CASSLGRRDTGELFF. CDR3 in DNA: TGTGCCAGCAGCTTAGGCCGAAGGGACACCGGGGAGCTGTTTTTT.

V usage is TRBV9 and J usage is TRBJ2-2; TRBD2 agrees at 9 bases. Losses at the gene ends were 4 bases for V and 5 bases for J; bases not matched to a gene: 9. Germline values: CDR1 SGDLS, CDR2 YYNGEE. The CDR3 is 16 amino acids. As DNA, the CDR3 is TGTGCCAGCAGCATAGGGGAAGCGGGGGGTACCGGGGAGCTGTTTTTT. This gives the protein CASSIGEAGGTGELFF. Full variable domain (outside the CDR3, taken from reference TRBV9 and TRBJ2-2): DSGVTQTPKHLITATGQRVTLRCSPRSGDLSVYWYQQSLDQGLQFLIQYYNGEERAKGNILERFSAQQFPDLHSELNLSSLELGDSALYFCASSIGEAGGTGELFFGEGSRLTVL.

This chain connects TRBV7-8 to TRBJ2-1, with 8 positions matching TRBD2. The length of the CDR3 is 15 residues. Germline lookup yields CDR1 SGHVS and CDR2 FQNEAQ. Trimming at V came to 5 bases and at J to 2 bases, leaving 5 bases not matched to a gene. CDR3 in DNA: TGTGCCAGCAGCCAACCGGGACTAGCCTACAATGAGCAGTTCTTC. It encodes CASSQPGLAYNEQFF.

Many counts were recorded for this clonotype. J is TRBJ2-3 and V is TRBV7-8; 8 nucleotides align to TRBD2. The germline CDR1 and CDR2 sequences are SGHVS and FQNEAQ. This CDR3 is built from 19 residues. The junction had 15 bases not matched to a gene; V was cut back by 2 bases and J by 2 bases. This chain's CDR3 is CASSLSKPPWTSNTDTQYF. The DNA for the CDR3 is TGTGCCAGCAGCTTATCTAAACCCCCTTGGACTAGCAACACAGATACGCAGTATTTT.

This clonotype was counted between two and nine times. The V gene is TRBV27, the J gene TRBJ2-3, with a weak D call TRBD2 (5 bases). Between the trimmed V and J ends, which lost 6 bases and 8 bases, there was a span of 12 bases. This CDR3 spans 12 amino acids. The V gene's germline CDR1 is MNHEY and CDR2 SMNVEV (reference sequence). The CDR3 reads CASRYPRGTQYF. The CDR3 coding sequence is TGTGCCAGCAGGTACCCCCGGGGTACGCAGTATTTT.

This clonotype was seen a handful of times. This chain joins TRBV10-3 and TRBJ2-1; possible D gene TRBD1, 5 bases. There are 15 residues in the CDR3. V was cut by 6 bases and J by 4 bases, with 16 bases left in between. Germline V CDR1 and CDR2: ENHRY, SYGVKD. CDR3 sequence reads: CAISGPDTAYNEQFF. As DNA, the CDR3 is TGTGCCATCAGCGGACCGGACACGGCGTACAATGAGCAGTTCTTC.

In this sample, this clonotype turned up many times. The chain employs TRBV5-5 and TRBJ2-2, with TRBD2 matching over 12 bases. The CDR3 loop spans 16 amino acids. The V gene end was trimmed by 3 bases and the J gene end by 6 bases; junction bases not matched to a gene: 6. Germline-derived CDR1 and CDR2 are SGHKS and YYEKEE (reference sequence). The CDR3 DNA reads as TGTGCCAGCAGCTCCCTAGCGGGAGGGCCCTCCGGGGAGCTGTTTTTT. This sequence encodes CASSSLAGGPSGELFF.

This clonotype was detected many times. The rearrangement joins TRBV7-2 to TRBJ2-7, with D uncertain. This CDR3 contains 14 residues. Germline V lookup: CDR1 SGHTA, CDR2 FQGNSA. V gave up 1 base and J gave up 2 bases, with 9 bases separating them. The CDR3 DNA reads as TGTGCCAGCAGCTTAGGTTTTCCGCCCTACGAGCAGTACTTC. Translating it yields CASSLGFPPYEQYF.

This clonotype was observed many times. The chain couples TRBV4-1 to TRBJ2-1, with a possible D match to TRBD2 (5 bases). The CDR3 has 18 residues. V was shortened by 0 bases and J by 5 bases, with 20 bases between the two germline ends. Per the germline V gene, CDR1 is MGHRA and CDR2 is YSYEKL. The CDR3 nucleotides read TGCGCCAGCAGCCAAGAAGAGGGCCTGGAGTACGGAGACAATGAGCAGTTCTTC. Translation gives CASSQEEGLEYGDNEQFF.

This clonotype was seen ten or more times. The CDR3 bases are TGTGCCAGCAGCTCCCACCAACAGCTAGCCAAAAACATTCAGTACTTC. Its translation: CASSSHQQLAKNIQYF. The chain has TRBV7-8 and TRBJ2-4; D gene uncertain. V lost 4 bases, J lost 0 bases, and 13 bases lay in between. This CDR3 is 16 amino acids long. Germline CDR1 reads SGHVS; CDR2 reads FQNEAQ.

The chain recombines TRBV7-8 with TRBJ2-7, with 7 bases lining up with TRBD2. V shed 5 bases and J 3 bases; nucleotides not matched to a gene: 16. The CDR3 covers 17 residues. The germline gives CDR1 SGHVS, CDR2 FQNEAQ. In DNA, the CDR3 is TGTGCCAGCAGCCCACGGAGGACGGCCGGGACTAACTACGAGCAGTACTTC. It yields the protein CASSPRRTAGTNYEQYF.

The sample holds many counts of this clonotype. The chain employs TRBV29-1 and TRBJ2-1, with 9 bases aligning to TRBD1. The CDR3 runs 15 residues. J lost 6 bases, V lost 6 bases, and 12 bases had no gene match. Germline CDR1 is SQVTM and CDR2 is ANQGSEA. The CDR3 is CSVAPTGGSRNEQFF. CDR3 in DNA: TGCAGCGTGGCCCCAACAGGGGGCTCGCGCAATGAGCAGTTCTTC.

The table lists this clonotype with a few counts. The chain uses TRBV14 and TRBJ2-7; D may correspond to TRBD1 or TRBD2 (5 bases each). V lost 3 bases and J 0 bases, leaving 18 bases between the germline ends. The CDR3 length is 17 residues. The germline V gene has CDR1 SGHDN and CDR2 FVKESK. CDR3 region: CASSHRGLGRASYEQYF. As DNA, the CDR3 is TGTGCCAGCAGCCACCGAGGGCTGGGCAGGGCCTCCTACGAGCAGTACTTC.

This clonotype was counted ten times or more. For the CDR3, the DNA is TGCAGCGCAGCTAGCGGGTACGAGCAGTACTTC. Amino acid sequence: CSAASGYEQYF. The chain is built from TRBV29-1 and TRBJ2-7; TRBD2 matches at 8 bases. Trimming removed 7 bases from V and 4 bases from J; junction bases left unmatched: 3. The CDR3 is 11 amino acids. Germline lookup yields CDR1 SQVTM and CDR2 ANQGSEA.

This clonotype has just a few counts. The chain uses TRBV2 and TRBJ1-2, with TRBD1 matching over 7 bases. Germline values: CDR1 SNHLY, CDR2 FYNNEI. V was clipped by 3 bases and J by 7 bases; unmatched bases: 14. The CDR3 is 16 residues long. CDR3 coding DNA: TGTGCCAGCAGTGAGAGCCGAGACAGGGAGGAGAGTGGCTACACCTTC. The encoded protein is CASSESRDREESGYTF. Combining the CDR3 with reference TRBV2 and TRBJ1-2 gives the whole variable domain EPEVTQTPSHQVTQMGQEVILRCVPISNHLYFYWYRQILGQKVEFLVSFYNNEISEKSEIFDDQFSVERPDGSNFTLKIRSTKLEDSAMYFCASSESRDREESGYTFGSGTRLTVV.

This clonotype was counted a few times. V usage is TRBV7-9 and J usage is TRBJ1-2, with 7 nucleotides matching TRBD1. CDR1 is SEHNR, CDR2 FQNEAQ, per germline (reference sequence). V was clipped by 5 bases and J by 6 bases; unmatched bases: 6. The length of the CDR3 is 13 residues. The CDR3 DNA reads TGTGCCAGCAGCGGACCGGGACAGAATGGCTACACCTTC. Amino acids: CASSGPGQNGYTF.

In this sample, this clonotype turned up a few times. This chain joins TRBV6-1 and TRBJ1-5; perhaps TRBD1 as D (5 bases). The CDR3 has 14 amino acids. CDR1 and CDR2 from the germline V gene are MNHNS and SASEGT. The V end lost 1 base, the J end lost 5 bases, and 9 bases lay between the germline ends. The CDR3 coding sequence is TGTGCCAGCAGTGAAGGACAGATTCATCAGCCCCAGCATTTT. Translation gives CASSEGQIHQPQHF.

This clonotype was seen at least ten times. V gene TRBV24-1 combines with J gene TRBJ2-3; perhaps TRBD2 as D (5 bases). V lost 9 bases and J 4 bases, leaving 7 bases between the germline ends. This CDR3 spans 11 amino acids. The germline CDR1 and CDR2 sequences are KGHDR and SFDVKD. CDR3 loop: CATGRADTQYF. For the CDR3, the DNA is TGTGCCACCGGGCGGGCAGATACGCAGTATTTT.

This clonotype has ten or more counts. CDR3 in amino acids: CASSFEGSGWQFF. CDR3 bases: TGTGCCAGCAGTTTTGAAGGATCGGGATGGCAGTTCTTC. V is TRBV12-3 or TRBV12-4 and J is TRBJ2-1; D may be TRBD2 (5 bases). Trimming removed 3 bases from V and 12 bases from J, with 15 bases in between. The CDR3 consists of 13 residues.

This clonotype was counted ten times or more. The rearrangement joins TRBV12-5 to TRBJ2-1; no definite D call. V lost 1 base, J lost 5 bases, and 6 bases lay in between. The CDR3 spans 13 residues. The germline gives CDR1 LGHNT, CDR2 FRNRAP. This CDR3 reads CASGLGRDNEQFF. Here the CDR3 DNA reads TGTGCTAGTGGTTTGGGTAGGGACAATGAGCAGTTCTTC.

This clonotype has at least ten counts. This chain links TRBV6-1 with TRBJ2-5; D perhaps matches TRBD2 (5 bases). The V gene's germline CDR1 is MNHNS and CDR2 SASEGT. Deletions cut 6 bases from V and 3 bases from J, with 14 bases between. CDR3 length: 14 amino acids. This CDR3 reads CASSSLVGEETQYF. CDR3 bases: TGTGCCAGCAGCTCCCTGGTCGGGGAAGAGACCCAGTACTTC.

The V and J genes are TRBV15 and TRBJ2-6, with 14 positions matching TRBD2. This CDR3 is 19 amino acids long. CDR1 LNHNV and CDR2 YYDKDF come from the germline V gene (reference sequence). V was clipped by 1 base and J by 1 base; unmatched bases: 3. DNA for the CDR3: TGTGCCACCAGCAGAGCCCGGACTAGCGGGGGGTCTGGGGCCAACGTCCTGACTTTC. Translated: CATSRARTSGGSGANVLTF. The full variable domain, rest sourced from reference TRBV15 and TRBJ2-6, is DAMVIQNPRYQVTQFGKPVTLSCSQTLNHNVMYWYQQKSSQAPKLLFHYYDKDFNNEADTPDNFQSRRPNTSFCFLDIRSPGLGDTAMYLCATSRARTSGGSGANVLTFGAGSRLTVL.

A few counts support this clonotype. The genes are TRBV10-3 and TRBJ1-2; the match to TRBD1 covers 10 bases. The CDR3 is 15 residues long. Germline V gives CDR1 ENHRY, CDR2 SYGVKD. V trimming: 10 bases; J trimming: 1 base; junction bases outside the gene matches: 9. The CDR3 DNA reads TGTGCCACCACCCCGGGACAGGGGAGTAACTATGGCTACACCTTC. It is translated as CATTPGQGSNYGYTF.

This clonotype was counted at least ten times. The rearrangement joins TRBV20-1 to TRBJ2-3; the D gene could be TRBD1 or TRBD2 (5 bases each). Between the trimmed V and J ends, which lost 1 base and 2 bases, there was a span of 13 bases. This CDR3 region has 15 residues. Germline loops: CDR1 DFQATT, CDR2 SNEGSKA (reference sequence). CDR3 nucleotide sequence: TGCAGTGCTAGAGCGTGGGGGAGACCCACAGATACGCAGTATTTT. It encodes CSARAWGRPTDTQYF.

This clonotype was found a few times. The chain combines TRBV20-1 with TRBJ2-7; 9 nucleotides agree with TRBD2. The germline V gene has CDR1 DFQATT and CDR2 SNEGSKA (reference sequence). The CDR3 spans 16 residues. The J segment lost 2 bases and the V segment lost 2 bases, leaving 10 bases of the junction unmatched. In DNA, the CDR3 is TGCAGTGCTAGACCCATAGCGGGAGCCTTGACCTACGAGCAGTACTTC. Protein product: CSARPIAGALTYEQYF.

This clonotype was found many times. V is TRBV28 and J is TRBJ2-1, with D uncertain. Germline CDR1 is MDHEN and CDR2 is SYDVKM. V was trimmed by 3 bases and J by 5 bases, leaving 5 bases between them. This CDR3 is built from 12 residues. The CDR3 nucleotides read TGTGCCAGCAGTTTCTCAAACAATGAGCAGTTCTTC. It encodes CASSFSNNEQFF.

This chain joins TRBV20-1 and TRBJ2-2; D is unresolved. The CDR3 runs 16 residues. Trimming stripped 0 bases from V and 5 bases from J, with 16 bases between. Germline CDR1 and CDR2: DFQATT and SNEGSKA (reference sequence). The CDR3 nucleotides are TGCAGTGCTAGAGATCTAGAGACCCAAATAACCGGGGAGCTGTTTTTT. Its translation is CSARDLETQITGELFF.